The T cell receptor (beta chain) under discussion was sequenced for a study of cytomegalovirus exposure and HLA in healthy donors (dated by TCRdb to the late 2010s). Regarding the study in general: According to an earlier analysis of a few hundred of the donors, roughly 180 million T cells yielded 95 million to 140 million unique TCR beta sequences and 276 Gb of sequence data. An early release covering roughly 640 HLA-typed donors comprised about 290 gigabases of sequencing data and approximately 80 million unique TCR sequences. The genetic ancestry cluster associated with self-reported Caucasian donors included 70% to 85% of the roughly 390 genotyped donors. The study was designed to test whether signatures of past pathogen exposure could be identified by cataloging public T cell receptors. The study used immunosequencing to profile the T cell repertoires of around 600 subjects and linked those repertoires to cytomegalovirus serostatus. Besides the first cohort of under 700 subjects, a separate validation cohort made up of roughly 130 different subjects was used. High-throughput TCR immunosequencing, statistical association of individual TCRs with disease status, and machine learning were combined to predict cytomegalovirus infection status. A later analysis re-analyzed previously published TCR beta repertoires from approximately 670 donors and added high-resolution HLA genotyping to study TCR occurrence patterns. Rather than drawing on any new phenotypic data, the later analysis identified candidate immune exposures from TCR beta sequences and the way those sequences occurred across donors. To decide whether each TCR beta V gene segment behaved as functional or pseudogenic, an earlier analysis of approximately 600 of the donors relied on high-throughput TCR beta sequencing. Donor age, sex, ethnicity and CMV serostatus were collected together with the repertoire data. Genome-wide SNP genotypes for about 65% of the 666 donors were used in a later genetic analysis, which treated that subset as a discovery cohort. Every repertoire in the discovery cohort had been generated on one and the same sequencing platform. Both class I and class II loci were covered by HLA typing, at four-digit resolution. Typing coverage differed by locus: A, B, C, DRB1 and DQB1 were typed in about 620-640 donors, DQA1 in roughly 500, DPA1 in nearly 610, and DPB1 in approximately 450. About five DR-DQ haplotypes were handled as single units for association and clustering because linkage in the cohort was strong. Among some 400 genotyped donors of the cohort, an average of approximately 220,000 unique TCR beta nucleotide sequences was sequenced per donor, of which roughly 18% were non-productive. The investigation overall reported the following: The study listed over 150 TCR beta chains as associated with cytomegalovirus. The authors suggested that the approach could potentially be extended to other disease states and immunological phenotypes. Because HLA typing was unavailable for some donors at each locus, only the typed subset was used in association tests. A further reported finding was that TCR beta sequences accurately predicted the HLA-A and HLA-B alleles for most subjects in the first cohort. A cluster of highly shared sequence variants was judged likely to be a technical artifact of the sequencing pipeline. In both the original and validation cohorts, the classifier was reported to diagnose cytomegalovirus status with high specificity and sensitivity. Several of the top co-occurrence clusters appeared to be linked to parvovirus B19, influenza, CMV and Epstein-Barr virus, according to a later analysis. Correlated functional status among segregating V segments might be attributable to linkage disequilibrium, but an unknown experimental factor could not be ruled out. A later analysis found that HLA-associated TCR beta chains were more clonally expanded and had lower generation probabilities than equally common non-associated chains. In a later analysis, the rate of TCR association differed among HLA loci, with DRB1 alleles having the most associated TCRs and HLA-C alleles having the fewest. Across donors, most TCR sequences were observed very rarely, whereas some public TCRs were present in many individuals. Sequencing depth was assumed to be roughly uniform across donors in the presence/absence analyses, though that assumption may not hold. Approximately 16 rarely observed V segments, including chromosome 9 orphons, were excluded from the earlier analysis of almost 600 of the donors because counts were too low. A few of the identified cytomegalovirus-associated TCR beta chains were confirmed in vitro to be specific for cytomegalovirus antigens. The cohort was sequenced for TCR beta chains only, and without alpha or paired-chain data the features that could be detected were limited. CMV serostatus was the only immune exposure information available for the cohort. A later analysis associated 15,000 or so TCR beta sequences with specific HLA alleles at a false discovery rate of 0.05. A later genetic analysis associated a missense DCLRE1C variant with V-gene and J-gene trimming of TCR beta chains, and an independent cohort replicated the association. In a later genetic analysis, fewer N-insertions in productive TCRs were reported among donors in an Asian-associated ancestry cluster than the approximately 710-donor mean. Broadly in line with IMGT annotations, most TCR beta V segments showed up in productive rearrangements about 87% or about 30% of the time in an earlier analysis of 450 to 750 of the donors. Strong co-occurrence of HLA alleles, especially DR and DQ, made assigning TCR associations to individual alleles difficult. According to a later analysis, most CMV-associated TCR beta chains appeared to be HLA-restricted, and the HLA associations seemed to be driven largely by CMV exposure.

Library generation was performed with the immunoSEQ multiplex PCR assay. For the multiplex PCR, a mixture combining 60 forward primers for TCR Vbeta segments and 13 reverse primers for TCR Jbeta segments was used. Amplification of the CDR3 region of rearranged TCR beta genes was performed with a multiplex PCR assay on genomic DNA. On the Illumina HiSeq System, the amplified TCR beta libraries were sequenced as 87-base-pair reads. Concerning the study's data processing: Across the 600 to 700 repertoires, a later analysis counted 75 million to 90 million unique TCR beta chains, roughly 11 million of which were shared by at least two donors. A nearest-neighbor algorithm error-corrected the raw reads and collapsed the reads into unique sequences, merging closely related sequences to remove PCR and sequencing errors. To assign V, D and J gene segments, CDR3 sequences were aligned to IMGT reference sequences. For a sequence to be retained, a match of at least six nucleotides to both a V gene segment and a J gene segment was required. Rearrangements were classified as productive when the CDR3 lacked stop codons and remained in frame with V and J, and all other rearrangements were classified as non-productive. CDR3 was defined by IMGT convention, running from the second conserved V-encoded cysteine to the conserved J-encoded phenylalanine. In an earlier analysis of around 570 of the donors, sequences lacking an unambiguous match to a single V gene segment were excluded. An earlier analysis of 587 of the donors called V segments functional above 56.7% productive rearrangements and segregating when the between-donor standard deviation exceeded 5%. A statistical classification framework was built for diagnosing cytomegalovirus status from the catalog of TCR beta chain sequences. In a later analysis, V and J genes were assigned by comparing TCR nucleotide sequences against IMGT/GENE-DB human TR gene sequences. A later analysis assigned CDR3 sequences and most-parsimonious VDJ recombination scenarios with the TCRdist pipeline. In a later analysis, each TCR beta chain was defined by its CDR3 amino acid sequence together with its V-gene family, and reads lacking a unique V-gene family were excluded. To address suspected cross-contamination and a sequencing artifact, a later analysis removed roughly 580 highly shared, low-generation-probability nucleotide sequences. For each public chain, a later analysis derived a clonal expansion index from normalized ranks of inferred template counts within each repertoire. Generation probabilities in a later analysis came from a VDJ recombination model fitted to out-of-frame rearrangements, and those results were checked against IGoR. Hypergeometric tests were used in a later analysis to score TCR-TCR, TCR-HLA and TCR-CMV co-occurrence, with a repertoire-size bias correction applied to the TCR pairs. To estimate false discovery rates, a later analysis permuted the HLA or CMV assignments 20 times. In a later analysis, co-occurring TCRs were grouped using DBSCAN, and TCRdist sequence similarity was added for clustering within HLA-allele-positive subsets. For co-occurrence clustering, repertoires with fewer than 30,000 or more than 120,000 public chains were excluded, along with several repertoires with anomalous nucleotide sharing. Sourced from immuneACCESS, this table was stored by TCRdb with only in-frame sequences that have V and J called. A share of the clones is absent; for the studies checked, an unresolved V gene accounts for under half, and the remainder has no known explanation. V and J calls and clone size are those listed in that table; D and trimming were worked out from the DNA. The sample table records about 130,000 clones; 65% to 85% of these occur just once. 3.9% of the sample is taken by the ten largest.

For this clone: Its cognate antigen has yet to be identified. One end of the junction does not line up with germline, which may come from a read error. This specimen includes other DNA sequences encoding the same CDR3.

In total, fewer than 750 healthy bone marrow donors made up the cohort. At the time of sampling, every cohort member was nominally healthy, though immune exposures that went unrecorded were likely present. The donor tested CMV seronegative and was one of the 352 seronegative cohort members. A peripheral blood sample was provided by each donor, and peripheral blood mononuclear cells were used for TCR beta sequencing. The Qiagen DNeasy Blood Extraction Kit was used to extract genomic DNA from the blood cell samples. Sequencing used PBMCs. This receptor was identified in a male donor in good health and CMV-seronegative.

The DNA is TGTGCCAGCAGTTTAGCGGGGGCACAAGAGACCCAGTACTTC. Translation gives CASSLAGAQETQYF. This chain is built from TRBV7-2 and TRBJ2-5; 9 of the junction bases match TRBD2. CDR1 and CDR2, per the germline V gene, are SGHTA and FQGNSA. The CDR3 holds 14 amino acids from the cysteine to the phenylalanine. Only CDR3 DNA is held: 42 bases, read in frame from base 1.